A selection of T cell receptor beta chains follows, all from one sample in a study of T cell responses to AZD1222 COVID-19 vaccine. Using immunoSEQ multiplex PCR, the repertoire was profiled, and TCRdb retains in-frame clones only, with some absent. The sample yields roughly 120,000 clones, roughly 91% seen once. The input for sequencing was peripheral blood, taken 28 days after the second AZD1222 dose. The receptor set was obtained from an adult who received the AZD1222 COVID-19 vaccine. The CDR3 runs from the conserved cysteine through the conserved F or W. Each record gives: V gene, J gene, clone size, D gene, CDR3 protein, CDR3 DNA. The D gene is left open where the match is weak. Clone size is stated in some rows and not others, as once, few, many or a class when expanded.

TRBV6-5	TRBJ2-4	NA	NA	CASSYRGQKNIQYF	TGTGCCAGCAGTTACCGCGGGCAGAAAAACATTCAGTACTTC
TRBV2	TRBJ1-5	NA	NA	CASNLNSDQPQHF	TGTGCCAGCAATTTAAATTCGGATCAGCCCCAGCATTTT
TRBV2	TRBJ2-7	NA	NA	CASAVAQRNEQYF	TGTGCCAGCGCGGTTGCCCAACGCAACGAGCAGTACTTC
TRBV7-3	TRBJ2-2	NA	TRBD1	CASSAAGGLTGELFF	TGTGCCAGCAGCGCGGCAGGGGGCCTCACCGGGGAGCTGTTTTTT
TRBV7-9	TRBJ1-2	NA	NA	CASSSEGTYGYTF	TGTGCCAGCAGCTCCGAGGGTACCTATGGCTACACCTTC
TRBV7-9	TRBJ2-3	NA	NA	CASSLDGRDTQYF	TGTGCCAGCAGCTTGGATGGTCGGGATACGCAGTATTTT
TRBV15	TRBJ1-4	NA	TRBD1	CATSSPDRGPIHEKLFF	TGTGCCACCAGCTCACCGGACAGGGGACCGATCCATGAAAAACTGTTTTTT
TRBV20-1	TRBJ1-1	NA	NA	CSASQVTEAFF	TGCAGTGCTAGTCAGGTGACTGAAGCTTTCTTT
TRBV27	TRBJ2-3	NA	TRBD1	CASGRQGLTDTQYF	TGTGCCAGCGGTCGACAGGGCCTCACAGATACGCAGTATTTT
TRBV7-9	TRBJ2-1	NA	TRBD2	CASSFSSGGLRNEQFF	TGTGCCAGCAGCTTCAGTTCGGGGGGGCTCCGAAATGAGCAGTTCTTC
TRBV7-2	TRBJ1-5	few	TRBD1	CASSLGGGGLVGNQPQHF	TGTGCCAGCAGCTTAGGGGGAGGGGGCCTTGTGGGCAATCAGCCCCAGCATTTT
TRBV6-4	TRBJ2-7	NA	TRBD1	CASSFRDRGYHEQYF	TGTGCCAGCAGTTTCCGGGACAGGGGGTACCACGAGCAGTACTTC
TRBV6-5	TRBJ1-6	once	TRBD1	CASSKQGSYNSPLHF	TGTGCCAGCAGTAAACAGGGGTCCTATAATTCACCCCTCCACTTT
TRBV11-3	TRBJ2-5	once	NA	CASSYREGAETQYF	TGTGCCAGCAGCTACAGGGAGGGGGCGGAGACCCAGTACTTC
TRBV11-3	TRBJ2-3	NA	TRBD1	CASSMDRGTDTQYF	TGTGCCAGCAGCATGGACAGGGGAACAGATACGCAGTATTTT
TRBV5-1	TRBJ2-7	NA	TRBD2	CASSLALGGGKPYEQYF	TGCGCCAGCAGCTTGGCGCTGGGCGGGGGGAAACCCTACGAGCAGTACTTC
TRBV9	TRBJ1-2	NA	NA	CASSSRGGNYGYTF	TGTGCCAGCAGCTCTCGGGGGGGAAACTATGGCTACACCTTC
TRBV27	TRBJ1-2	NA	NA	CASSLRRGLGYTF	TGTGCCAGCAGTTTACGCCGGGGCCTAGGCTACACCTTC
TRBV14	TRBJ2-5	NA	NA	CASSQLGAVVETQYF	TGTGCCAGCAGCCAGTTGGGGGCGGTGGTAGAGACCCAGTACTTC
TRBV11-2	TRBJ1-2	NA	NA	CASSLGDASNYGYTF	TGTGCCAGCAGCTTAGGGGATGCTAGTAACTATGGCTACACCTTC
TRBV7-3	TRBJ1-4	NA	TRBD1	CASRPGGNEKLFF	TGTGCCAGCAGACCAGGGGGAAATGAAAAACTGTTTTTT
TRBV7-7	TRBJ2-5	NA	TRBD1	CASTQTGTGQETQYF	TGTGCTAGCACCCAAACCGGGACAGGTCAAGAGACCCAGTACTTC
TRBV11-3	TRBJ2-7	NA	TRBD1	CASSLGGTAEYEQYF	TGTGCCAGCAGCTTAGGGGGGACAGCCGAGTACGAGCAGTACTTC
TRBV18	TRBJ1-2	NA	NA	CASSPGLRDYGYTF	TGTGCCAGCTCACCTGGTTTGAGGGACTATGGCTACACCTTC
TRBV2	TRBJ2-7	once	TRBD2	CASNLAGAALEQYF	TGTGCCAGCAATTTAGCGGGAGCGGCACTCGAGCAGTACTTC
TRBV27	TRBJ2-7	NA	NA	CASSLVGGLGEQYF	TGTGCCAGCAGTTTAGTAGGGGGGTTAGGGGAGCAGTACTTC
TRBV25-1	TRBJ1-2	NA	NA	CASSETGGSGYGYTF	TGTGCCAGCAGTGAAACGGGAGGGTCGGGATATGGCTACACCTTC
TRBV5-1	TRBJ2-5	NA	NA	CASSLSVGEETQYF	TGCGCCAGCAGCTTGTCCGTAGGGGAAGAGACCCAGTACTTC
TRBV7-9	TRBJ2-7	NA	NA	CASSLAVGATYEQYF	TGTGCCAGCAGCTTAGCGGTGGGTGCGACCTACGAGCAGTACTTC
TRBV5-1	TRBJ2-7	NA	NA	CASSFEGAISYEQYF	TGCGCCAGCAGCTTCGAAGGGGCCATCAGTTACGAGCAGTACTTC
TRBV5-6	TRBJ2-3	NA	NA	CASSLGLVTDTQYF	TGTGCCAGCAGCTTGGGGCTAGTGACAGATACGCAGTATTTT
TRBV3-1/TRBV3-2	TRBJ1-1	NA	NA	CASSQATGNTEAFF	TGTGCCAGCAGCCAAGCGACAGGGAACACTGAAGCTTTCTTT
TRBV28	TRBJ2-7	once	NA	CASSLVPGGGSYEQYF	TGTGCCAGCAGTTTAGTACCTGGAGGGGGATCCTACGAGCAGTACTTC
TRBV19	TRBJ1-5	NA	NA	CASTSTGGPYSNQPQHF	TGTGCCAGTACCTCAACCGGGGGCCCCTATAGCAATCAGCCCCAGCATTTT
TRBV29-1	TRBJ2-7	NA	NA	CSVVRDLPAYEQYF	TGCAGCGTTGTTCGGGACCTTCCCGCCTACGAGCAGTACTTC
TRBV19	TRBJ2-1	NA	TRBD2	CASSWDHGLAGGRDEQFF	TGTGCCAGTAGTTGGGACCACGGGCTAGCGGGGGGCCGGGATGAGCAGTTCTTC
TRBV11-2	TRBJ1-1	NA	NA	CASSFSGAEGAEAFF	TGTGCCAGCAGCTTTTCCGGGGCTGAAGGCGCTGAAGCTTTCTTT
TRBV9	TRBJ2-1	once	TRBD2	CASSVESGGGREQFF	TGTGCCAGCAGCGTAGAGAGCGGGGGTGGCCGTGAGCAGTTCTTC
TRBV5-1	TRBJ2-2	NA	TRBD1	CASSSLPGTGNTGELFF	TGCGCCAGCAGCTCTTTACCCGGGACAGGGAACACCGGGGAGCTGTTTTTT
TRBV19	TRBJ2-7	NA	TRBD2	CASSIRGVGAGDYEQYF	TGTGCCAGTAGTATAAGAGGAGTGGGAGCGGGAGACTACGAGCAGTACTTC
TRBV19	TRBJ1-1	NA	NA	CASSIAVTNTEAFF	TGTGCCAGTAGTATAGCAGTAACGAACACTGAAGCTTTCTTT
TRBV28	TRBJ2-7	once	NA	CASRWVGMGNEQYF	TGTGCCAGCAGATGGGTAGGGATGGGGAACGAGCAGTACTTC
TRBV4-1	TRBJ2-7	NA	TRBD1	CASQTGTASYEQYF	TGCGCCAGCCAAACCGGGACAGCTTCCTACGAGCAGTACTTC
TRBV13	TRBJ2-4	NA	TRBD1	CASSPLDWGQGNYIQYF	TGTGCCAGCAGCCCCCTAGATTGGGGACAGGGGAATTACATTCAGTACTTC